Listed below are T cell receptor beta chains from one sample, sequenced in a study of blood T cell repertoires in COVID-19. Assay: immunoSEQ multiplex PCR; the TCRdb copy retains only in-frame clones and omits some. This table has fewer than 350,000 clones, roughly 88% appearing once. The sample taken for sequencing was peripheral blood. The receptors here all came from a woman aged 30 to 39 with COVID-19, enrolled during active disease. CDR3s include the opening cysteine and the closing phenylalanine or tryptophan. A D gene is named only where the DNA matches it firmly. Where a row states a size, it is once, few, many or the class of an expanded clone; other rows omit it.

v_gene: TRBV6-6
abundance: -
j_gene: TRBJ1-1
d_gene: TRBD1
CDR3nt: TGTGCCAGCAGTACGGACAGGCCCAACACTGAAGCTTTCTTT
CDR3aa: CASSTDRPNTEAFF

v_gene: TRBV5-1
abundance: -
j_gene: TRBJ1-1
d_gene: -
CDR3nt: TGCGCCAGCAGCTTCGAGACTGAAGCTTTCTTT
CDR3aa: CASSFETEAFF

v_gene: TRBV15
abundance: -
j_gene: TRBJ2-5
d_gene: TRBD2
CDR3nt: TGTGCCACCAGCTTGGGGACTAGCGGGGTCAGGGAGGAGACCCAGTACTTC
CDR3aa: CATSLGTSGVREETQYF

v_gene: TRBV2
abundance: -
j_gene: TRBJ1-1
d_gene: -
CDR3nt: TGTGCCAGCAGTGGAGGACTCCCGGGTACTGAAGCTTTCTTT
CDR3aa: CASSGGLPGTEAFF

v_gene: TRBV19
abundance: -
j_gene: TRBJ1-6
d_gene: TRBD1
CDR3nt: TGTGCCAGTAGTATCGACAGGGGGGATAATTCACCCCTCCACTTT
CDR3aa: CASSIDRGDNSPLHF

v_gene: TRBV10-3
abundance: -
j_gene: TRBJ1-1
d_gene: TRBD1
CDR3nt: TGTGCCATCAGCCAGACAGGGGCAAACACTGAAGCTTTCTTT
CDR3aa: CAISQTGANTEAFF

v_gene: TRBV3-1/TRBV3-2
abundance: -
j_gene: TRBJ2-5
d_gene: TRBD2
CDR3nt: TGTGCCAGCAGTCCCGGGACTAGCGGGGAGACCCAGTACTTC
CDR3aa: CASSPGTSGETQYF

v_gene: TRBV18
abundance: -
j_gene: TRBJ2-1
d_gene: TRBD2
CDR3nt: TGTGCCAGCTCTGATAGCGGGTCGAGCTCCTACAATGAGCAGTTCTTC
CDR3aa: CASSDSGSSSYNEQFF

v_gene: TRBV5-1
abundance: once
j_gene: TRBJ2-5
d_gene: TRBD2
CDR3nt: TGCGCCAGCAGTCTGGGACTAGCTGTCGAGACCCAGTACTTC
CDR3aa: CASSLGLAVETQYF

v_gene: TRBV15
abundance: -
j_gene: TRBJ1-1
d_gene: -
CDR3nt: TGTGCCACCAGCAGAGTATTAGGGGTGACTGAAGCTTTCTTT
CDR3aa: CATSRVLGVTEAFF

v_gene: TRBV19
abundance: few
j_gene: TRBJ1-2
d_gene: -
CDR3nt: TGTGCCAGTAGTAGGTCAGGGGTCTACACCTTC
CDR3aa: CASSRSGVYTF

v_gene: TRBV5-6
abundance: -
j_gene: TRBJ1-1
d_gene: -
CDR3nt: TGTGCCAGCAGCTTGGCCCTAGGAAATGAAGCTTTCTTT
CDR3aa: CASSLALGNEAFF

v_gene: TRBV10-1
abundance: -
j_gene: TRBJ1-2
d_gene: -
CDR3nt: TGCGCCAGCAGCAACTCTAACTATGGCTACACCTTC
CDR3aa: CASSNSNYGYTF

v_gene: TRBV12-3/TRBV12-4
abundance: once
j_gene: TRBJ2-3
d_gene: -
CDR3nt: TGTGCCAGCAAACTAACAGATACGCAGTATTTT
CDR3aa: CASKLTDTQYF

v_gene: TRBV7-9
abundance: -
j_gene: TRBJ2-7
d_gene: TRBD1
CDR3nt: TGTGCCAGCAGCTTAGAAAAGACAGGGGTGGAAGAGCAGTACTTC
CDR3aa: CASSLEKTGVEEQYF

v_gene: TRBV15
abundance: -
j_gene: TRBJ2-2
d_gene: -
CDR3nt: TGTGCCACCAGCAGAGATCTGCGGGTTAGCGGGGAGCTGTTTTTT
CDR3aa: CATSRDLRVSGELFF

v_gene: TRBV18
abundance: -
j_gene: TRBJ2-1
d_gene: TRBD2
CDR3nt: TGTGCCAGCTCACCCGGGGGGGCAAGTTTCAATGAGCAGTTCTTC
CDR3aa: CASSPGGASFNEQFF

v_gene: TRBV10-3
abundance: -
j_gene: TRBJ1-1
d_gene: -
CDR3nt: TGTGCCATCAGTGAGTCCCGGAGCACTGAAGCTTTCTTT
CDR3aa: CAISESRSTEAFF

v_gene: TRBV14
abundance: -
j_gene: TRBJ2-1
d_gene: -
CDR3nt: TGTGCCAGCAGCGGACAGATATACAATGAGCAGTTCTTC
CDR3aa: CASSGQIYNEQFF

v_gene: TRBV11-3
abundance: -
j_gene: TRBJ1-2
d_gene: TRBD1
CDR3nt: TGTGCCAGCAGCTCATGGACAGGGGGCGCGTCCAACTATGGCTACACCTTC
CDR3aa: CASSSWTGGASNYGYTF

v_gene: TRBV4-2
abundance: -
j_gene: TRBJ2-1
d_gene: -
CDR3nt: TGTGCCAGCAGCCAAGATTCTAGAGAGCAGTTCTTC
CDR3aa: CASSQDSREQFF

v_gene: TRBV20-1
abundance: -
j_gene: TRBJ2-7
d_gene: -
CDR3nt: TGCAGTGCTAGTGGCGGGATCTACGAGCAGTACTTC
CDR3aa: CSASGGIYEQYF

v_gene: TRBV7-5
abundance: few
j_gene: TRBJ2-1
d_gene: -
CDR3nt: TGTGTCAGAAGCTTCCCAGCGGGGCGGTCCTACAATGAGCAGTTCTTC
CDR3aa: CVRSFPAGRSYNEQFF

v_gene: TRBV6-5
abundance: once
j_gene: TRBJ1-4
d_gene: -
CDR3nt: TGTGCCAGCGCAGGGTTGGCTGCAACTAATGAAAAACTGTTTTTT
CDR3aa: CASAGLAATNEKLFF

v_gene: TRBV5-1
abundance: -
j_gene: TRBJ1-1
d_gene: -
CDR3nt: TGCGCCAGCAGTCGGGGGTATGAAGCTTTCTTT
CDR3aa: CASSRGYEAFF

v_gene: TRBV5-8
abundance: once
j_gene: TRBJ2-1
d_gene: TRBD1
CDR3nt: TGTGCCAGCAGCAGAGACAGGGCAGAACCTCTGAATGAGCAGTTCTTC
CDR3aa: CASSRDRAEPLNEQFF

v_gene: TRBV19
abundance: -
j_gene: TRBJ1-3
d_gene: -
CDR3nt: TGTGCCAGTAGTATAGGGGGGGAGTATGTCCGAAACACCATATATTTT
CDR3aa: CASSIGGEYVRNTIYF

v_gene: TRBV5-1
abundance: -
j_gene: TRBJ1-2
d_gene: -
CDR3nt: TGCGCCAGCAGCAACGGGTGGGACTATGGCTACACCTTC
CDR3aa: CASSNGWDYGYTF

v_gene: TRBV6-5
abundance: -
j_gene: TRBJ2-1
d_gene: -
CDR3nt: TGTGCCACCCGTGGCAGGGTGCATGAGCAGTTCTTC
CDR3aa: CATRGRVHEQFF

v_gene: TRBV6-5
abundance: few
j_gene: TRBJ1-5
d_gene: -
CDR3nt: TGTGCCAGCCACAAGTATAGCAATCAGCCCCAGCATTTT
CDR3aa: CASHKYSNQPQHF

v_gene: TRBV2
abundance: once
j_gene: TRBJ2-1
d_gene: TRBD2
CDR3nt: TGTGCCAGCAGCCCGCGGCTAGCGGGGGTTGTTGAGCAGTTCTTC
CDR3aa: CASSPRLAGVVEQFF

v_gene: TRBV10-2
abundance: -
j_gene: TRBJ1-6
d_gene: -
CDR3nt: TGCGCCAGCTCTGCAGGGAGGAGGACACCCCTCCACTTT
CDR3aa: CASSAGRRTPLHF

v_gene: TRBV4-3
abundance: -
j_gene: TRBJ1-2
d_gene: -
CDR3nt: TGCGCCAGCAGCCAAGTAGGGAGCTATGGCTACACCTTC
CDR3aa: CASSQVGSYGYTF

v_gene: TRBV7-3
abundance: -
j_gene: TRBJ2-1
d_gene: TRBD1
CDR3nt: TGTGCCAGCAGCGTGACCGGGACAGCCTCCTACAATGAGCAGTTCTTC
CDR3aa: CASSVTGTASYNEQFF

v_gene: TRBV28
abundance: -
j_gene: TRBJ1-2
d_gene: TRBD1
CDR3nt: TGTGCCAGCAGTTCGTCCGGGACAGGGAAACATGGCTACACCTTC
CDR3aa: CASSSSGTGKHGYTF

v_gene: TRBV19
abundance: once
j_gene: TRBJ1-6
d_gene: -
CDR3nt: TGTGCCAGTGTACAGGGAAATTCACCCCTCCACTTT
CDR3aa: CASVQGNSPLHF

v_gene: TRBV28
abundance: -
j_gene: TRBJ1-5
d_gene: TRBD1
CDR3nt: TGTGCCAGCAGTGGGACAGGGGGTGGTCAGCCCCAGCATTTT
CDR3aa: CASSGTGGGQPQHF